The T cell receptor beta chain under discussion was sequenced for a study of T-cell reconstitution after alpha-beta-depleted transplantation in children. In this sample, this clonotype turned up many times. Its antigen is not known. The study, taken as a whole, reports: Most T-cell counts and diversity one year after the transplant came from T cells that were newly produced.

With 1 base removed from V and 3 bases from J, the gap between germline ends came to 12 bases. In germline, CDR1 is SQVTM, CDR2 ANQGSEA. This CDR3 is 14 amino acids long. TCRbeta library construction was performed incorporating unique molecular identifiers. TCRdb re-derived calls from the PCR reads in MiXCR, one entry per CDR3 protein. The repertoire holds hundreds of thousands of distinct CDR3 sequences, with over 10% as singletons. The TCR sequence derives from a girl aged 2 to 10 with congenital amegakaryocytic thrombocytopenia, due to receive a stem cell transplant. Sequenced here: PBMCs, sampled before TCRalphabeta/CD19-depleted stem cell transplant. This sequence joins TRBV29-1 and TRBJ2-5, with D perhaps TRBD1 (5 bases). The CDR3 protein is CSVEVGRTKETQYF. In DNA, the CDR3 is TGCAGCGTTGAAGTGGGGCGGACCAAAGAGACCCAGTACTTC.